The clone carrying this T cell receptor (beta chain) was seen many times. Its target is not known. The data were taken from a study of T cell repertoires in cytomegalovirus infection. Each CDR3 protein is one row after TCRdb ran MiXCR on the reads. Of 800,000 to 950,000 distinct CDR3 sequences listed, around a third are singletons. This receptor was taken from a human donor in good health (CMV status not recorded). Some clones in this sample may be carry-over from other donors' samples. Sequenced material: cultured CD8+ T cells from PBMCs, taken from culture after CMV antigen stimulation.

CDR3 sequence: CASSYDPGEKLFF. The CDR3, as DNA: TGTGCCAGCAGTTACGACCCGGGCGAAAAACTGTTTTTT. This sequence joins TRBV7-8 and TRBJ1-4; D not certain. Germline V gene sequence: CDR1 SGHVS, CDR2 FQNEAQ. The CDR3 is made up of 13 amino acids. Trimming pared 6 bases from V and 8 bases from J, leaving 13 bases between.